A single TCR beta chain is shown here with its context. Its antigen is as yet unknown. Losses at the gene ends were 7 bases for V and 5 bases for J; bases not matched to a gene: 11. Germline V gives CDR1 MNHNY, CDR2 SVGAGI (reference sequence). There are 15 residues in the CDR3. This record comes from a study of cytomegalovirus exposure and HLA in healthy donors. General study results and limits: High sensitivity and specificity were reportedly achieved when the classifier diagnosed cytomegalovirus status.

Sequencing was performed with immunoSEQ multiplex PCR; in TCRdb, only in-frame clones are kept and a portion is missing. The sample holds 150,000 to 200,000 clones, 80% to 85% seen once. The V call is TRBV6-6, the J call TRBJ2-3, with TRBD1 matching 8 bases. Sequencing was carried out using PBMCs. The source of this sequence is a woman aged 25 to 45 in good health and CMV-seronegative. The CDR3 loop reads CASTTGRTGRDTQYF. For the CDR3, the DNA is TGTGCCAGCACCACCGGACGGACAGGGCGAGATACGCAGTATTTT.